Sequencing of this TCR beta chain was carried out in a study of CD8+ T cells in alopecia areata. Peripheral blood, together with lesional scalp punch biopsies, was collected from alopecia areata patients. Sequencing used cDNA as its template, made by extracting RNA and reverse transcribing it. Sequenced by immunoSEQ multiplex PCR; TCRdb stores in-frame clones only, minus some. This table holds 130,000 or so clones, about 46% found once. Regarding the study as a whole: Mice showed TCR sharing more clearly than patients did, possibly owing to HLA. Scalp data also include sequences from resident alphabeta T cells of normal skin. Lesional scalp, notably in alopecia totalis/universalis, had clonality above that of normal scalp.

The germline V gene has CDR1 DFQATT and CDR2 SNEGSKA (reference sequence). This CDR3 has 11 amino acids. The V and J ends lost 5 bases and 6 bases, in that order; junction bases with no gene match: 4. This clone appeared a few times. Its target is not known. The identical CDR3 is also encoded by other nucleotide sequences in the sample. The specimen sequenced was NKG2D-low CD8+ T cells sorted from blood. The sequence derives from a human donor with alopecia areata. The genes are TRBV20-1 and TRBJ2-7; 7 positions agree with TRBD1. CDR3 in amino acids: CSASTGLEQYF. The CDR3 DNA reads TGCAGTGCTTCGACAGGGCTCGAGCAGTACTTC.